This T cell receptor beta chain originates from a study of blood T cell repertoires in COVID-19. The overall study: COVID-19 samples, acute and convalescent, were from the United States, Italy and Spain. PBMCs, B-cell-depleted T cells, or T cells provided the cDNA or gDNA that made up the material.

Original analysis: Reference gene primer amplification yielded estimated nucleated cell counts. Assay used: immunoSEQ multiplex PCR; TCRdb lists only in-frame clones, some missing. For V, J and clone size, that table is used; D and trimming come from the DNA. Seen here are roughly 100,000 clones, less than 95% observed once, and the top ten hold 5.1%. The sample taken for sequencing was peripheral blood. The TCR comes from a man aged 50 or older with acute or convalescent COVID-19.

CDR3 sequence reads: CAISERPSGSADTQYF. CDR3 sequence (DNA): TGTGCCATCAGTGAGCGTCCTAGCGGGAGCGCAGATACGCAGTATTTT. V gene TRBV10-3 combines with J gene TRBJ2-3; 10 positions agree with TRBD2. V dropped 2 bases and J dropped 4; count of bases not matched to a gene: 6. The CDR3 has 16 residues. Germline CDR1 ENHRY, CDR2 SYGVKD.